The 8 T cell receptor beta chains below were found in one sample sequenced in a study of cytotoxic CD8 clonotypes in ibrutinib-treated CLL. Assay used: immunoSEQ multiplex PCR; TCRdb lists only in-frame clones, some missing. The table lists about 45,000 clones, over 60% of them singletons. The material was PBMCs, obtained after 24 months of ibrutinib treatment. These receptors all stem from a human donor with chronic lymphocytic leukemia.

Only one count was recorded for this clone. J is TRBJ1-2 and V is TRBV6-1; D is unclear. The V gene lost 2 bases and the J gene lost 3 bases, with 7 bases spanning the gap. Germline V CDR1 and CDR2: MNHNS, SASEGT. This CDR3 has 13 residues. CDR3 in DNA: TGTGCCAGCAGTGAAAGGGAGCACTATGGCTACACCTTC. Residues: CASSEREHYGYTF.

In DNA form, the CDR3 reads TGTGCCAGCAGCTTAGGTGGCAGCTTGAACACTGAAGCTTTCTTT. Residues: CASSLGGSLNTEAFF. V and J are TRBV7-9 and TRBJ1-1; no clear D. The CDR3 is 15 residues long. Trimming took 1 base from V and 0 from J, leaving 9 bases between them. From germline, CDR1 is SEHNR and CDR2 FQNEAQ (reference sequence).

The chain joins TRBV25-1 to TRBJ1-1, with TRBD1 matching over 7 bases. The CDR3 is made up of 13 amino acids. V gave up 8 bases and J gave up 3 bases; unmatched junction bases: 6. Germline lookup yields CDR1 MGHDK and CDR2 SYGVNS. This CDR3 is CASCGQAYTEAFF. In nucleotides, the CDR3 is TGTGCCAGCTGCGGACAGGCGTACACTGAAGCTTTCTTT.

This chain's CDR3 is CASRLSGTSTDTQYF. The DNA of the CDR3 is TGCGCCAGCCGCCTTAGCGGAACTAGCACAGATACGCAGTATTTT. The chain is built from TRBV5-1 and TRBJ2-3; D perhaps matches TRBD2 (6 bases). The V gene's germline CDR1 is SGHRS and CDR2 YFSETQ. CDR3 length: 15 residues. V gave up 7 bases and J gave up 0 bases, with 15 bases separating them. Supplemented by reference TRBV5-1 and TRBJ2-3, the full variable domain reads KAGVTQTPRYLIKTRGQQVTLSCSPISGHRSVSWYQQTPGQGLQFLFEYFSETQRNKGNFPGRFSGRQFSNSRSEMNVSTLELGDSALYLCASRLSGTSTDTQYFGPGTRLTVL.

This clone was counted a few times. V and J are TRBV4-1 and TRBJ2-3, with TRBD2 identical over 14 bases. CDR1 and CDR2 (germline): MGHRA, YSYEKL. The CDR3 runs to 18 residues. Losses at the gene ends were 4 bases for V and 3 bases for J; bases not matched to a gene: 9. The CDR3 loop is CASSLMGLAGAGTDTQYF. The CDR3 bases are TGCGCCAGCAGCCTAATGGGACTAGCGGGGGCAGGGACAGATACGCAGTATTTT.

J is TRBJ2-2 and V is TRBV2, with D unresolved. This CDR3 has 14 residues. In germline, CDR1 is SNHLY, CDR2 FYNNEI. Trimming stripped 10 bases from V and 2 bases from J, with 14 bases between. CDR3 loop: CATDGRKNTGELFF. Here the CDR3 DNA reads TGTGCCACCGATGGACGAAAAAACACCGGGGAGCTGTTTTTT.

This clone turned up a few times. The chain is built from TRBV19 and TRBJ1-3; D gene ambiguous. V was shortened by 10 bases and J by 7 bases, with 14 bases between the two germline ends. Germline V CDR1 and CDR2: LNHDA, SQIVND (reference sequence). This CDR3 is 12 amino acids long. CDR3 residues: CATPLARNTIYF. In DNA form, the CDR3 reads TGTGCCACTCCACTCGCCAGGAACACCATATATTTT.

The chain combines TRBV4-2 with TRBJ2-2; no clear D gene. The V end was cut by 0 bases, the J end by 0 bases, with 8 bases between. The CDR3 spans 16 residues. CDR1 LGHNA and CDR2 YNFKEQ come from the germline V gene. DNA of the CDR3: TGTGCCAGCAGCCAAGAGCATCACTCGAACACCGGGGAGCTGTTTTTT. It specifies CASSQEHHSNTGELFF.